Shown below are 18 T cell receptor beta chains from a single sample sequenced in a study of T cell responses to AZD1222 COVID-19 vaccine. TCRdb's table, derived via immunoSEQ multiplex PCR, lists solely in-frame clones and lacks some. The sample shows 120,000 to 150,000 clones, about 86% of them seen only once. The material was peripheral blood, obtained 28 days after the second AZD1222 dose. These receptors all come from an adult who received the AZD1222 COVID-19 vaccine.

The genes are TRBV5-6 and TRBJ2-4; D gene ambiguous. V shed 0 bases and J shed 7 bases, with 2 bases lying between them. Germline-derived CDR1 and CDR2 are SGHDT and YYEEEE. The CDR3 has 11 amino acids. CDR3 loop: CASSLENIQYF. Here the CDR3 DNA reads TGTGCCAGCAGCTTGGAGAACATTCAGTACTTC.

The chain is built from TRBV6-4 and TRBJ1-2, with TRBD1 matching 10 bases. The germline CDR1 and CDR2 sequences are MRHNA and SNTAGT. The CDR3 runs to 14 residues. The V segment lost 2 bases and the J segment 9 bases; nucleotides outside the gene matches: 6. This chain's CDR3 is CASSDTGTGVSYTF. The DNA of the CDR3 is TGTGCCAGCAGTGACACCGGGACAGGGGTGAGCTACACCTTC.

The chain joins TRBV18 to TRBJ2-3; D may be TRBD1 (5 bases). Trimming removed 6 bases from V and 0 bases from J, with 13 bases in between. Germline lookup yields CDR1 KGHSH and CDR2 LQKENI. The CDR3 has 15 residues. The DNA for the CDR3 is TGTGCCAGCTCGGCTGAATCAGGGAGCACAGATACGCAGTATTTT. Amino acid sequence: CASSAESGSTDTQYF.

The genes are TRBV6-5 and TRBJ1-2; D may be TRBD1 (5 bases). Germline-derived CDR1 and CDR2 are MNHEY and SVGAGI. The CDR3 totals 12 residues. Trimming removed 8 bases from V and 8 bases from J, with 15 bases in between. CDR3 sequence reads: CASRRGPGGYTF. The CDR3 DNA is TGTGCCAGCCGAAGGGGTCCGGGAGGCTACACCTTC.

This clone was picked up a small number of times. The V call is TRBV3-1 (or the pseudogene TRBV3-2), the J call TRBJ1-1; the D gene is possibly TRBD1 (5 bases). V lost 4 bases, J lost 1 base, and 13 bases lay in between. This CDR3 contains 15 residues. Per germline, CDR1 LGHDT and CDR2 YNNKEL (reference sequence). CDR3 amino acids: CASSPKRQPNTEAFF. As DNA, the CDR3 is TGTGCCAGCAGCCCTAAGCGACAGCCGAACACTGAAGCTTTCTTT.

This chain joins TRBV19 and TRBJ1-2, with TRBD1 matching 7 bases. Germline V gene sequence: CDR1 LNHDA, CDR2 SQIVND (reference sequence). The CDR3 length is 13 residues. After removal of 8 bases from V and 4 bases from J, the junction contained 7 bases not matched to a gene. The CDR3 DNA is TGTGCCAGTGTGGGACAGCGTTTCTATGGCTACACCTTC. Its protein is CASVGQRFYGYTF.

By its share, this clone is medium-sized. The rearrangement uses TRBV7-9 and TRBJ2-1; 16 bases are shared with TRBD2. The V gene's germline CDR1 is SEHNR and CDR2 FQNEAQ (reference sequence). V was clipped by 3 bases and J by 4 bases; unmatched bases: 9. CDR3 length: 19 residues. The CDR3 region has the DNA TGTGCCAGCAGCTTTCCGCCGGGACTAGCGGGGGGGCAGTACAATGAGCAGTTCTTC. Its translation is CASSFPPGLAGGQYNEQFF.

V and J are TRBV28 and TRBJ1-4; possibly TRBD1 for D (5 bases). The CDR3 runs to 14 residues. Germline CDR1 MDHEN, CDR2 SYDVKM. Trimming removed 8 bases at V and 3 bases at J, with 13 bases between. The CDR3 reads CASRSGTPNEKLFF. CDR3 DNA: TGTGCCAGCCGATCAGGGACCCCTAATGAAAAACTGTTTTTT.

The chain joins TRBV5-8 to TRBJ1-5; D gene ambiguous. Germline V lookup: CDR1 SGHTS, CDR2 YDEGEE. This CDR3 has 14 amino acids. Trimming pared 2 bases from V and 0 bases from J, leaving 6 bases between. The CDR3 sequence is CASSFGGSNQPQHF. The DNA of the CDR3 is TGTGCCAGCAGCTTTGGAGGTAGCAATCAGCCCCAGCATTTT.

The chain is built from TRBV6-6 and TRBJ1-2; tentative D call: TRBD1 (5 bases). The CDR3 covers 15 residues. The V and J ends lost 6 bases and 5 bases respectively, with 19 bases between them. Germline CDR1 MNHNY, CDR2 SVGAGI (reference sequence). CDR3 residues: CASRTAGTGTYGYTF. CDR3 DNA: TGTGCCAGCAGAACCGCCGGGACGGGGACGTATGGCTACACCTTC.

This chain uses TRBV7-8 with TRBJ1-2; a weak D match, TRBD1 (6 bases). The CDR3 has 14 amino acids. Germline loops: CDR1 SGHVS, CDR2 FQNEAQ. Trimming cost V 1 base and J 4 bases, with 10 bases left between them. The CDR3 DNA reads as TGTGCCAGCAGCTTAGGGACAGCAGCCTATGGCTACACCTTC. Its protein product is CASSLGTAAYGYTF.

The V gene is TRBV7-9, the J gene TRBJ2-4; 8 bases fit TRBD2. CDR3 length: 14 amino acids. The J segment lost 6 bases and the V segment lost 6 bases, leaving 7 bases of the junction unmatched. Germline loops: CDR1 SEHNR, CDR2 FQNEAQ (reference sequence). The CDR3 loop is CASSSTSAGNIQYF. The CDR3 nucleotides are TGTGCCAGCAGTTCGACTAGCGCAGGAAACATTCAGTACTTC.

The chain combines TRBV5-4 with TRBJ1-4; D might be TRBD1 (6 bases). This CDR3 is 14 amino acids long. CDR1 and CDR2 from the germline V gene are SGHNT and YYREEE (reference sequence). The V and J ends lost 2 bases and 8 bases respectively, with 13 bases between them. CDR3 bases: TGTGCCAGCAGCTTCAAGGGGGGAAAGGAAAAACTGTTTTTT. Protein product: CASSFKGGKEKLFF.

The rearrangement uses TRBV11-2 and TRBJ2-5, with 8 bases lining up with TRBD2. The CDR3 spans 16 residues. Germline values: CDR1 SGHAT, CDR2 FQNNGV. Trimming removed 2 bases from V and 4 bases from J; junction bases left unmatched: 9. DNA for the CDR3: TGTGCCAGCAGCTTACTAGCGGGCAGTTTTCGAGAGACCCAGTACTTC. Translated: CASSLLAGSFRETQYF.

The chain links TRBV28 to TRBJ2-3; 12 nucleotides agree with TRBD2. This CDR3 has 17 residues. Germline assignment: CDR1 MDHEN and CDR2 SYDVKM. J was trimmed by 7 bases and V by 5 bases; bases with no gene match: 13. CDR3 DNA sequence: TGTGCCAGCAGTCCACCGGGACTAGCGGGCGGAGACAATACGCAGTATTTT. It codes for CASSPPGLAGGDNTQYF.

This sequence joins TRBV7-9 and TRBJ2-1; 9 bases are a match to TRBD2. The germline gives CDR1 SEHNR, CDR2 FQNEAQ (reference sequence). Germline trimming cut 1 base from V and 6 bases from J; bases unmatched to any gene: 4. The CDR3 sequence is 15 residues long. CDR3 residues: CASSLVAGASNEQFF. In DNA, the CDR3 is TGTGCCAGCAGCTTAGTAGCGGGGGCCTCCAATGAGCAGTTCTTC.

The V gene is TRBV19, the J gene TRBJ1-1; D unresolved. The CDR3 is 15 residues long. Germline values: CDR1 LNHDA, CDR2 SQIVND (reference sequence). V was clipped by 2 bases and J by 1 base, with 11 bases between them. CDR3 protein: CASSISQSGNTEAFF. The DNA of the CDR3 is TGTGCCAGTAGTATATCCCAGTCGGGGAACACTGAAGCTTTCTTT.

The chain couples TRBV27 to TRBJ1-1, with no clear D. Per the germline V gene, CDR1 is MNHEY and CDR2 is SMNVEV (reference sequence). The CDR3 spans 13 residues. Trimming removed 5 bases at V and 1 base at J, with 8 bases between. The CDR3, as DNA: TGTGCCAGCAGTCCGAAGCCGAACACTGAAGCTTTCTTT. Its translation: CASSPKPNTEAFF.